A single sample is the source of the 2 T cell receptor beta chains below, sequenced in a study of vaccination and CD4 T cells after COVID-19. Treatment reported: roughly 11-day PBMC culture with coronavirus spike peptide pools or control peptides (ViraFEST assay). Sequencing of cultured CD4+ T cell DNA used the Oncomine TCR Beta short-read assay. TCRdb redid the calling of the PCR reads with MiXCR, one entry per CDR3 protein. This table has about 12,000 distinct CDR3 sequences, around 70% appearing once. These receptors' antigens are unknown. The sequencing here drew on CD4+ T cells from blood, cultured in vitro, taken after SARS-CoV-2 vaccination. Receptors were obtained from a human donor who received a COVID-19 vaccine.

This chain joins TRBV2 and TRBJ2-3; no reliable D call. The germline V gene has CDR1 SNHLY and CDR2 FYNNEI. There are 11 residues in the CDR3. The V end was cut by 7 bases, the J end by 5 bases, with 7 bases between. In nucleotides, the CDR3 is TGTGCCAGCAAGCCGGGAGATACGCAGTATTTT. Amino acids: CASKPGDTQYF.

The chain is built from TRBV6-2 or TRBV6-3 and TRBJ2-7; 7 bases agree with TRBD1. Germline V CDR1 and CDR2: MNHEY, SVGEGT. V lost 11 bases, J lost 0 bases, and 10 bases stayed unmatched. The CDR3 consists of 14 residues. This CDR3 reads CAADPAGGSYEQYF. As DNA, the CDR3 is TGTGCCGCCGACCCGGCAGGGGGCTCCTACGAGCAGTACTTC.